What follows are 8 T cell receptor beta chains derived from one specimen sequenced in a study of blood T cells in healthy people across ages. Through a sample-barcoded 5' primer and a J-beta primer mix, a second PCR was run for roughly 6 to 12 cycles. TCRdb reprocessed the 5' RACE reads via MiXCR and lists one record per CDR3 protein. The table lists over 1,300,000 distinct CDR3 sequences, 59% of them singletons. Specimen: blood. The receptors originated from a man younger than 30 in good health.

The chain has TRBV20-1 and TRBJ2-5; 7 positions agree with TRBD2. The CDR3 runs to 15 residues. Germline CDR1 and CDR2: DFQATT and SNEGSKA (reference sequence). With V trimmed by 7 bases and J by 3 bases, 14 bases remained unmatched. The CDR3 is CSVPWRGRSKETQYF. The CDR3 DNA follows: TGCAGTGTGCCGTGGCGCGGGAGATCCAAAGAGACCCAGTACTTC.

The chain uses TRBV10-3 and TRBJ2-2; TRBD1 is a possible D gene (6 bases). The CDR3 is 15 residues long. Germline assignment: CDR1 ENHRY and CDR2 SYGVKD. V dropped 2 bases and J dropped 5 bases, with 12 bases sitting between them. CDR3 bases: TGTGCCATCAGTGAGCAAGAGACAGGAACCGGGGAGCTGTTTTTT. Amino acid sequence: CAISEQETGTGELFF.

J is TRBJ1-4 and V is TRBV11-2; no definite D call. Per the germline V gene, CDR1 is SGHAT and CDR2 is FQNNGV. V was cut by 0 bases and J by 7 bases, with 9 bases left in between. The CDR3 consists of 14 residues. The DNA of the CDR3 is TGTGCCAGCAGCTTAGATTACACGCCTGAAAAACTGTTTTTT. Amino acid sequence: CASSLDYTPEKLFF.

The rearrangement links TRBV19 to TRBJ1-6; the match to TRBD1 covers 9 bases. Germline assignment: CDR1 LNHDA and CDR2 SQIVND (reference sequence). J gave up 7 bases and V 4 bases, and 5 bases lay outside the gene matches. The length of the CDR3 is 15 residues. The CDR3 DNA reads as TGTGCCAGTAGTACCCGGGACAGGGACAATTCACCCCTCCACTTT. Translation gives CASSTRDRDNSPLHF. Together with reference TRBV19 and TRBJ1-6, the CDR3 gives the full variable domain: DGGITQSPKYLFRKEGQNVTLSCEQNLNHDAMYWYRQDPGQGLRLIYYSQIVNDFQKGDIAEGYSVSREKKESFPLTVTSAQKNPTAFYLCASSTRDRDNSPLHFGNGTRLTVT.

The chain joins TRBV25-1 to TRBJ2-1; 7 bases agree with TRBD2. Germline CDR1 and CDR2: MGHDK and SYGVNS. This CDR3 contains 15 residues. Trimming took 4 bases from V and 3 from J; bases not matched to a gene: 6. The DNA for the CDR3 is TGTGCCAGCAGTGGGACTAGAAGGGTCTACAATGAGCAGTTCTTC. It codes for CASSGTRRVYNEQFF.

In its sample, this clonotype was seen a few times. The chain joins TRBV9 to TRBJ2-1; unclear D gene. Trimming shortened V by 3 bases and J by 2 bases, and 15 bases separated the two germline ends. Germline V gene data show CDR1 as SGDLS and CDR2 as YYNGEE. This CDR3 is built from 16 residues. The CDR3: CASSAALATPYNEQFF. For the CDR3, the DNA is TGTGCCAGCAGCGCGGCCTTGGCAACCCCCTACAATGAGCAGTTCTTC.

This clonotype was detected only once. This chain links TRBV6-6 with TRBJ2-4, with 11 bases identical to TRBD2. The better agreement between TRBJ2-7 and the DNA end casts doubt on the J call. The length of the CDR3 is 15 residues. The V gene's germline CDR1 is MNHNY and CDR2 SVGAGI (reference sequence). This CDR3 reads CASRALAGEVHEQYF. Written as DNA, the CDR3 is TGTGCCAGCAGAGCACTAGCGGGAGAAGTCCACGAGCAGTACTTC.

This clonotype was counted at least ten times. The chain is built from TRBV6-5 and TRBJ2-5, with 8 bases that match TRBD1. V was clipped by 6 bases and J by 0 bases; unmatched bases: 3. Per the germline V gene, CDR1 is MNHEY and CDR2 is SVGAGI. The CDR3 spans 14 residues. CDR3 in DNA: TGTGCCAGCAGCCGGACAGGGTACCAAGAGACCCAGTACTTC. Encoded protein: CASSRTGYQETQYF.